Following are 26 T cell receptor beta chains from one sample sequenced in a study of cytomegalovirus exposure and HLA in healthy donors. Both 60 Vbeta primers and 13 Jbeta primers went into the PCR. Here immunoSEQ multiplex PCR was the method, and the copy in TCRdb shows in-frame clones only, minus some. The sample includes under 45,000 clones, approximately 80% of them seen just once. Material for sequencing was PBMCs. These receptors were obtained from a man aged 25-45 years in good health and CMV-seronegative.

The chain employs TRBV5-1 and TRBJ2-5; D is perhaps TRBD1 (5 bases). Germline values: CDR1 SGHRS, CDR2 YFSETQ. Between the trimmed V and J ends, which lost 4 bases and 3 bases, there was a span of 13 bases. This CDR3 region has 14 residues. CDR3 nucleotide sequence: TGCGCCAGCAGCAAGGGGATTAACGAAGAGACCCAGTACTTC. Its protein product is CASSKGINEETQYF.

The genes are TRBV5-1 and TRBJ2-7; D unclear. The V gene lost 4 bases and the J gene lost 5 bases, with 10 bases spanning the gap. Germline lookup yields CDR1 SGHRS and CDR2 YFSETQ. This CDR3 region has 12 residues. The CDR3 reads CASSETFDEQYF. Written as DNA, the CDR3 is TGCGCCAGCAGCGAGACATTTGACGAGCAGTACTTC.

This chain uses TRBV6-6 with TRBJ1-5; possibly TRBD1 for D (6 bases). Deletions cut 8 bases from V and 2 bases from J, with 16 bases between. The CDR3 is 15 amino acids. The V gene's germline CDR1 is MNHNY and CDR2 SVGAGI (reference sequence). The CDR3, as DNA: TGTGCCAGCCTAGCACAGGGTGGTGGCAATCAGCCCCAGCATTTT. Amino acids: CASLAQGGGNQPQHF.

In its sample, this clone was seen once. The rearrangement uses TRBV7-2 and TRBJ2-2; 7 bases agree with TRBD1. Germline CDR1 SGHTA, CDR2 FQGNSA. The ends lost 1 base at V and 4 bases at J; junction bases unmatched: 3. The length of the CDR3 is 15 residues. The CDR3: CASSLGDRRTGELFF. In DNA form, the CDR3 reads TGTGCCAGCAGCTTAGGGGACAGACGCACCGGGGAGCTGTTTTTT.

The chain has TRBV9 and TRBJ2-7; 7 bases are shared with TRBD1. CDR1 and CDR2 from the germline V gene are SGDLS and YYNGEE. V lost 2 bases and J lost 2; bases outside the gene matches: 4. There are 14 residues in the CDR3. CDR3 sequence reads: CASSVTGNPYEQYF. DNA for the CDR3: TGTGCCAGCAGCGTGACAGGGAATCCCTACGAGCAGTACTTC.

J is TRBJ2-5 and V is TRBV13, with D maybe TRBD1 (6 bases). Germline V CDR1 and CDR2: PRHDT, FYEKMQ (reference sequence). The CDR3 sequence is 15 residues long. Trimming took 2 bases from V and 5 from J, leaving 15 bases between them. For the CDR3, the DNA is TGTGCCAGCAGCTTATACACAGGGAAGGGGGAGACCCAGTACTTC. It specifies CASSLYTGKGETQYF. The whole variable domain, filled in from reference TRBV13 and TRBJ2-5, reads AAGVIQSPRHLIKEKRETATLKCYPIPRHDTVYWYQQGPGQDPQFLISFYEKMQSDKGSIPDRFSAQQFSDYHSELNMSSLELGDSALYFCASSLYTGKGETQYFGPGTRLLVL.

The J gene is TRBJ2-2, the V gene TRBV19; 7 nucleotides align to TRBD2. CDR3 size: 20 residues. With 1 base clipped from V and 2 bases from J, the junction kept 16 bases outside the gene matches. The germline V gene has CDR1 LNHDA and CDR2 SQIVND (reference sequence). CDR3 sequence: CASSIGNRLGQGLNTGELFF. The CDR3 nucleotides read TGTGCCAGTAGTATAGGCAACCGCTTGGGCCAGGGACTAAACACCGGGGAGCTGTTTTTT.

The V call is TRBV7-2, the J call TRBJ1-2, with TRBD1 matching 10 bases. The germline CDR1 and CDR2 sequences are SGHTA and FQGNSA. The ends lost 4 bases at V and 6 bases at J; junction bases unmatched: 14. The CDR3 totals 17 residues. The CDR3 reads CASSSRRRDRGSNGYTF. CDR3 nucleotides: TGTGCCAGCAGCTCCCGACGCCGGGACAGGGGCTCGAATGGCTACACCTTC.

The chain couples TRBV5-1 to TRBJ1-3; D is unclear. The CDR3 is made up of 15 amino acids. Germline V gives CDR1 SGHRS, CDR2 YFSETQ. Deletions cut 4 bases from V and 3 bases from J, with 14 bases between. The CDR3 DNA sequence: TGCGCCAGCAGCCCAACCCATGGAGGTGGAAACACCATATATTTT. Amino acid sequence: CASSPTHGGGNTIYF. Combining the CDR3 with reference TRBV5-1 and TRBJ1-3 gives the whole variable domain KAGVTQTPRYLIKTRGQQVTLSCSPISGHRSVSWYQQTPGQGLQFLFEYFSETQRNKGNFPGRFSGRQFSNSRSEMNVSTLELGDSALYLCASSPTHGGGNTIYFGEGSWLTVV.

This clone was picked up a small number of times. The chain couples TRBV28 to TRBJ1-5; D possibly corresponds to TRBD1 (5 bases). V shed 2 bases and J shed 2 bases, with 10 bases lying between them. In germline, CDR1 is MDHEN, CDR2 SYDVKM. This CDR3 has 15 residues. This CDR3 is CASSLGGRGNQPQHF. As DNA, the CDR3 is TGTGCCAGCAGTTTAGGGGGGAGAGGCAATCAGCCCCAGCATTTT.

For this clone: One end of the junction fails to match germline, which may point to a read error. The chain combines TRBV7-9 with TRBJ2-2; 11 bases are shared with TRBD2. CDR3 length: 16 residues. Germline values: CDR1 SEHNR, CDR2 FQNEAQ (reference sequence). In DNA, the CDR3 is TGTTCCAGCAGCACCACTAGCGGGAGAAACACCGGGGAGCTGTTTTTT. It translates to CSSSTTSGRNTGELFF.

The V call is TRBV7-9, the J call TRBJ2-2; 7 bases fit TRBD2. J lost 1 base, V lost 3 bases, and 8 bases had no gene match. This CDR3 spans 17 amino acids. Germline V gene lookup returns CDR1 SEHNR and CDR2 FQNEAQ (reference sequence). CDR3 protein: CASSFSGTIMNTGELFF. The CDR3 nucleotides read TGTGCCAGCAGCTTTTCCGGGACTATCATGAACACCGGGGAGCTGTTTTTT.

The rearrangement joins TRBV10-3 to TRBJ2-1; 8 bases are a match to TRBD2. The J segment lost 8 bases and the V segment lost 8 bases, leaving 11 bases of the junction unmatched. The germline gives CDR1 ENHRY, CDR2 SYGVKD. CDR3 length equals 14 residues. CDR3 in amino acids: CAISSPGAGDEQFF. The DNA for the CDR3 is TGTGCCATCTCCAGTCCTGGAGCGGGAGATGAGCAGTTCTTC.

The rearrangement joins TRBV7-6 to TRBJ2-1, with D tentatively TRBD1 (6 bases). Germline V gene lookup returns CDR1 SGHVS and CDR2 FNYEAQ. The CDR3 runs 13 residues. Between the trimmed V and J ends, which lost 5 bases and 6 bases, there was a span of 11 bases. The DNA of the CDR3 is TGTGCCAGCAGCCCGCCACAGGGCAATGAGCAGTTCTTC. Translation gives CASSPPQGNEQFF.

The rearrangement joins TRBV11-1 to TRBJ2-4; 13 nucleotides agree with TRBD2. This CDR3 has 18 residues. Losses at the gene ends were 5 bases for V and 0 bases for J; bases not matched to a gene: 7. CDR1 is SGHAT and CDR2 is FQDESV in the germline V gene (reference sequence). For the CDR3, the DNA is TGTGCCAGCAGCAGCCGGGGGACTAGCGGGATAGCCAAAAACATTCAGTACTTC. Translating gives CASSSRGTSGIAKNIQYF.

In its sample, this clone was seen once. The J gene is TRBJ2-7, the V gene TRBV15; TRBD2 might be the D (6 bases). With 6 bases removed from V and 3 bases from J, the gap between germline ends came to 15 bases. Germline CDR1 LNHNV, CDR2 YYDKDF (reference sequence). There are 14 residues in the CDR3. As DNA, the CDR3 is TGTGCCACCAGGAGGGCGGGGATCGGCTACGAGCAGTACTTC. Protein sequence: CATRRAGIGYEQYF.

The chain recombines TRBV7-8 with TRBJ2-5; 7 bases map to TRBD1. Germline CDR1 and CDR2: SGHVS and FQNEAQ. With V trimmed by 7 bases and J by 7 bases, 18 bases remained unmatched. The CDR3 is 16 amino acids. CDR3 nucleotides: TGTGCCAGCAACTCACCGCAGGGGGAGTTTTACGGGACCCAGTACTTC. Translating it yields CASNSPQGEFYGTQYF.

The chain joins TRBV27 to TRBJ1-4; 9 bases are shared with TRBD1. After removal of 3 bases from V and 6 bases from J, the junction contained 5 bases not matched to a gene. Germline CDR1 MNHEY, CDR2 SMNVEV (reference sequence). The CDR3 length is 15 residues. DNA of the CDR3: TGTGCCAGCAGTTTCACCGGGACAGGGTATGAAAAACTGTTTTTT. Amino acid sequence: CASSFTGTGYEKLFF.

The gene calls are TRBV7-2 and TRBJ2-1; TRBD1 is a possible D gene (5 bases). V lost 1 base and J lost 4, with 11 bases in between. CDR3 length equals 15 residues. The V gene's germline CDR1 is SGHTA and CDR2 FQGNSA. This CDR3 reads CASSLVGVGYNEQFF. The CDR3 bases are TGTGCCAGCAGCTTAGTAGGGGTCGGATACAATGAGCAGTTCTTC.

V is TRBV4-3 and J is TRBJ2-2; no firm D call. This CDR3 is 13 amino acids long. Between the trimmed V and J ends, which lost 4 bases and 6 bases, there was a span of 9 bases. Germline lookup yields CDR1 LGHNA and CDR2 YSLEER. CDR3 sequence (DNA): TGCGCCAGCAGCCCCCCGGTTGCCGGGGAGCTGTTTTTT. As protein: CASSPPVAGELFF.

The chain uses TRBV6-5 and TRBJ1-2; 7 positions agree with TRBD1. Per germline, CDR1 MNHEY and CDR2 SVGAGI. V was pared by 6 bases and J by 6 bases, with 13 bases of the junction left unmatched. The CDR3 totals 15 residues. The CDR3 loop is CASSRDSVFGDGYTF. CDR3 coding DNA: TGTGCCAGCAGCCGGGACAGCGTATTTGGCGATGGCTACACCTTC.

This clone was seen a few times. V usage is TRBV28 and J usage is TRBJ2-7; tentative D call: TRBD1 (6 bases). The V gene's germline CDR1 is MDHEN and CDR2 SYDVKM. There are 16 residues in the CDR3. The germline V and J ends were trimmed by 3 bases and 3 bases, with 18 bases remaining between them. CDR3: CASSFPPPTGNYEQYF. The DNA of the CDR3 is TGTGCCAGCAGTTTCCCCCCACCTACAGGGAACTACGAGCAGTACTTC.

The chain is built from TRBV11-2 and TRBJ1-1, with 9 bases fitting TRBD1. With V trimmed by 3 bases and J by 6 bases, 2 bases remained unmatched. This CDR3 is 13 amino acids long. Germline CDR1 SGHAT, CDR2 FQNNGV. Here the CDR3 reads CASSFDRGAEAFF. For the CDR3, the DNA is TGTGCCAGCAGCTTCGACAGGGGGGCTGAAGCTTTCTTT.

This clone was seen only once. For the CDR3, the DNA is TGCGCCAGCCGACCCGGGACAGGGGTTGGTGAAGCTTTCTTT. Translating it yields CASRPGTGVGEAFF. The V gene is TRBV5-1, the J gene TRBJ1-1, with TRBD1 matching over 10 bases. Germline V gene sequence: CDR1 SGHRS, CDR2 YFSETQ. The CDR3 totals 14 residues. V trimming: 7 bases; J trimming: 7 bases; junction bases outside the gene matches: 10.

This sequence joins TRBV27 and TRBJ2-2; TRBD2 aligns across 8 bases. The junction had 10 bases not matched to a gene; V was cut back by 7 bases and J by 3 bases. The V gene's germline CDR1 is MNHEY and CDR2 SMNVEV (reference sequence). CDR3 length: 16 residues. The CDR3 bases are TGTGCCAGCACCTCGACTAGCGCGAGTGACACCGGGGAGCTGTTTTTT. It specifies CASTSTSASDTGELFF.

The CDR3 DNA reads TGTGCCAGCAGCTGGACTAGCGGGAGAGGAGATACGCAGTATTTT. It is translated as CASSWTSGRGDTQYF. This chain connects TRBV7-9 to TRBJ2-3; 13 positions match TRBD2. The CDR3 loop spans 15 amino acids. V lost 4 bases and J lost 5; bases outside the gene matches: 3. CDR1 is SEHNR and CDR2 is FQNEAQ in the germline V gene (reference sequence).